This T cell receptor (beta chain) was found in a study of blood T cell repertoires in COVID-19. Clinical histories supplied by participants themselves formed the basis of cohort assignment. In the source study's methods: For nucleated cells, counts were estimated from reference gene primer amplification. TCRdb keeps only in-frame clones here, not all; method: immunoSEQ multiplex PCR. V and J calls and clone size are copied from that table; D and trimming were computed from the DNA. The sample lists 490,000 or so clones; about nine tenths were seen once. Germline V lookup: CDR1 LGHDT, CDR2 YNNKEL (reference sequence). J was trimmed by 5 bases and V by 5 bases; bases with no gene match: 3. The CDR3 consists of 13 residues. This clone was observed a handful of times.

The chain joins TRBV3-1 (or the pseudogene TRBV3-2) to TRBJ1-5; 7 nucleotides agree with TRBD1. The sample consisted of PBMCs or T cells enriched from blood (not recorded which). This receptor was obtained from a woman aged 60-70 years who had recovered from COVID-19. The CDR3 region is CASSLDRDQPQHF. The CDR3 nucleotides are TGTGCCAGCAGCTTAGACAGGGATCAGCCCCAGCATTTT.